This T cell receptor beta chain was recorded in a study of graft-versus-host responses after intestinal transplantation. The assay was immunoSEQ multiplex PCR, and TCRdb's table has in-frame clones only and misses some. Among approximately 58,000 clones listed, around nine tenths were seen once. This CDR3 has 13 residues. From germline, CDR1 is MNHEY and CDR2 SVGAGI. V was pared by 3 bases and J by 9 bases, with 12 bases between. The chain carries TRBV6-5 and TRBJ2-1, with unresolved D. The receptor was isolated from a human patient who received an intestinal transplant, so some T cells may come from the graft donor. Sample: PBMCs, taken about 4 months after intestinal transplantation. CDR3 region: CASSYDPGSEQFF. CDR3 DNA sequence: TGTGCCAGCAGTTATGACCCGGGTAGTGAGCAGTTCTTC.